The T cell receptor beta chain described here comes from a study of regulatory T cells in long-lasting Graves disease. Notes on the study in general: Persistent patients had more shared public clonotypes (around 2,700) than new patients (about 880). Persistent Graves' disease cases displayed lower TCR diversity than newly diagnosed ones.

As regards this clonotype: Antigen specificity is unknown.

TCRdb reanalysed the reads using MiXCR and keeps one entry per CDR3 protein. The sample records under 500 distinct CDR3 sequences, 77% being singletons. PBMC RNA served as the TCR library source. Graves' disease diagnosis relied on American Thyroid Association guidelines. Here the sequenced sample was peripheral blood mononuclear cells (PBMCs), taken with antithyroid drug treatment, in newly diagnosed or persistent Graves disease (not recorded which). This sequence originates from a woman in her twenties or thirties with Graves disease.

Here the CDR3 DNA reads TGTGCCAGCAGGTCAGGGGGCTCTGGAAACACCATATATTTT. Residues: CASRSGGSGNTIYF. V usage is TRBV12-3 or TRBV12-4 and J usage is TRBJ1-3, with 7 bases identical to TRBD1. The CDR3 extends over 14 amino acids. The ends lost 6 bases at V and 0 bases at J; junction bases unmatched: 2.